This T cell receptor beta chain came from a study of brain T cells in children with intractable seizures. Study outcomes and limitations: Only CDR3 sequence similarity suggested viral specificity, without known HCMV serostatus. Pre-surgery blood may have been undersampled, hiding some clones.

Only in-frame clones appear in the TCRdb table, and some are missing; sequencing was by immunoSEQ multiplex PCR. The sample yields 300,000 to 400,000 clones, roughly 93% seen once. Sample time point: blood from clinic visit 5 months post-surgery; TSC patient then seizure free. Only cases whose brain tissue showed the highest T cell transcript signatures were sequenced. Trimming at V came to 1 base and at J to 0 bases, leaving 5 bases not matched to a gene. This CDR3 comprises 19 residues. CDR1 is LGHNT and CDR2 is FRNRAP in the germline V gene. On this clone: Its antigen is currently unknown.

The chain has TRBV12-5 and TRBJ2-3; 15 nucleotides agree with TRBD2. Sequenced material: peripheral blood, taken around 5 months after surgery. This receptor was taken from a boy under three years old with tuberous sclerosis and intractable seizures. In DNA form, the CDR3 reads TGTGCTAGTGGTTTGGGACCGGGACTAGCGGGGGGTAGCACAGATACGCAGTATTTT. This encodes CASGLGPGLAGGSTDTQYF.